This T cell receptor beta chain was found in a study of blood T cell repertoires in COVID-19. Germline loops: CDR1 GTSNPN, CDR2 SVGIG (reference sequence). V shed 0 bases and J shed 3 bases, with 11 bases lying between them. This CDR3 spans 14 amino acids. The protocol was immunoSEQ multiplex PCR, while the TCRdb copy is restricted to in-frame clones and leaves out a portion. The table has 130,000 to 150,000 clones, 80% seen once. In this sample, this clone turned up once. The chain uses TRBV30 and TRBJ1-2, with a tentative D call TRBD1 (5 bases). Material: peripheral blood. The sequence was obtained from a man between 65 and 79 years old who had recovered from COVID-19. The CDR3 region has the DNA TGTGCCTGGAGTGTACAGGAGAGGTACTATGGCTACACCTTC. This sequence encodes CAWSVQERYYGYTF.